The rows below give T cell receptor beta chains drawn from one sample of a study of blood T cell repertoires in COVID-19. TCRdb's table, derived via immunoSEQ multiplex PCR, lists solely in-frame clones and lacks some. The sample has more than 400,000 clones, less than 95% seen once. Sequencing used PBMCs or T cells enriched from blood (not recorded which). The receptors were sampled from a young man who had recovered from COVID-19. Both conserved end residues are part of each CDR3. Fields, in order: V gene, J gene, clone size, D gene, CDR3 DNA, CDR3 protein. D genes are given only for firm matches. Size is stated for part of the rows, as once, few or many counts, or as a class when the clone is expanded.

>TRBV15|TRBJ1-5|NA|NA
TGTGCCACCAGCATTTCGACGGGTCATCAGCCCCAGCATTTT
CATSISTGHQPQHF
>TRBV14|TRBJ1-2|NA|NA
TGTGCCAGCAGCCTCTCGTATCGAGGCACGAACTATGGCTACACCTTC
CASSLSYRGTNYGYTF
>TRBV4-2|TRBJ1-1|NA|NA
TGTGCCAGCAGCTTGGGGCAGGGTGAGGCCACTGAAGCTTTCTTT
CASSLGQGEATEAFF
>TRBV5-1|TRBJ2-7|NA|TRBD1
TGCGCCAGCAGCCGGGGGACAGGGGAAGAGCAGTACTTC
CASSRGTGEEQYF
>TRBV7-3|TRBJ1-1|NA|NA
TGTGCCAGCAGCCTACATTCGGGCGCGGGCAACACTGAAGCTTTCTTT
CASSLHSGAGNTEAFF
>TRBV28|TRBJ1-5|NA|NA
TGTGCCAGCAGGGGGAGGTTAGGCCGCAATCAGCCCCAGCATTTT
CASRGRLGRNQPQHF
>TRBV9|TRBJ2-2|NA|NA
TGTGCCAGCAGGACCGGGAAGAACACCGGGGAGCTGTTTTTT
CASRTGKNTGELFF
>TRBV27|TRBJ2-3|NA|NA
TGTGCCAGCTCCGGACTAATCACAGATACGCAGTATTTT
CASSGLITDTQYF
>TRBV27|TRBJ2-1|NA|TRBD2
TGTGCCAGCAGTTTAACTAGCGGGACTTACAATGAGCAGTTCTTC
CASSLTSGTYNEQFF
>TRBV7-8|TRBJ2-5|NA|TRBD1
TGTGCCAGCAGCTCACGCAGGGGGAAAGAGACCCAGTACTTC
CASSSRRGKETQYF
>TRBV30|TRBJ1-1|NA|NA
TGTGCCTGGAGTGGAGCCGCGGAGACTGAAGCTTTCTTT
CAWSGAAETEAFF
>TRBV10-2|TRBJ1-2|NA|TRBD1
TGCGCCAGCAGCGATGGACAGGGGAGGGGATTCGGCTACACCTTC
CASSDGQGRGFGYTF
>TRBV12-5|TRBJ2-3|NA|TRBD2
TGTGCTAGTGCGGGGGAGGGTATTAGCGCAGATACGCAGTATTTT
CASAGEGISADTQYF
>TRBV11-2|TRBJ2-3|NA|NA
TGTGCCAGCAGACGTGAATGGGCCGTCACAGATACGCAGTATTTT
CASRREWAVTDTQYF
>TRBV6-4|TRBJ2-1|NA|NA
TGTGCCAGCAGTGCTCTAGCTAGCTCCTACAATGAGCAGTTCTTC
CASSALASSYNEQFF
>TRBV24-1|TRBJ2-7|once|TRBD2
TGTGCCACCAGTGAGGGGACTAGCGGGAGGAACGAGCAGTACTTC
CATSEGTSGRNEQYF
>TRBV19|TRBJ2-7|many|TRBD1
TGTGCCAGTAGTATAGGGACAGGGCTGATCAACGAGCAGTACTTC
CASSIGTGLINEQYF
>TRBV7-9|TRBJ1-1|NA|TRBD1
TGTGCCAGCAGCTCACAGGGGGGATTCCGGAACACTGAAGCTTTCTTT
CASSSQGGFRNTEAFF
>TRBV2|TRBJ1-1|NA|NA
TGTGCCAGCAGGAGAATCGGCCCCGGAGGTACTGAAGCTTTCTTT
CASRRIGPGGTEAFF
>TRBV15|TRBJ1-5|once|NA
TGTGCCACCAGCAGCGAGATTAGCAATCAGCCCCAGCATTTT
CATSSEISNQPQHF
>TRBV9|TRBJ2-1|NA|NA
TGTGCCAGCAGCCGAGGGTCCTACAATGAGCAGTTCTTC
CASSRGSYNEQFF
>TRBV10-1|TRBJ1-1|NA|TRBD1
TGCGCCAGCAGACCCGACAGGGAGAACACTGAAGCTTTCTTT
CASRPDRENTEAFF
>TRBV6-4|TRBJ1-5|many|NA
TGTGCCAGCAGTCCTAATAGCAATCAGCCCCAGCATTTT
CASSPNSNQPQHF
>TRBV27|TRBJ1-2|NA|TRBD1
TGTGCCAGCAGTCTCAGGGGACAGGGTGTCTATGGCTACACCTTC
CASSLRGQGVYGYTF
>TRBV14|TRBJ1-6|NA|NA
TGTGCCAGCAGCCAACGGGTCGGCAATTCACCCCTCCACTTT
CASSQRVGNSPLHF
>TRBV28|TRBJ1-2|NA|NA
TGTGCCAGCAGTTTAGGAGGGTACTATGGCTACACCTTC
CASSLGGYYGYTF
>TRBV7-9|TRBJ2-1|NA|NA
TGTGCCAGCAGCTCCCGTGGTTCAGGGTTTGAGCAGTTCTTC
CASSSRGSGFEQFF
>TRBV10-2|TRBJ2-3|NA|TRBD2
TGCGCCAGCAGTGTGGAGCGGGGGAACACAGATACGCAGTATTTT
CASSVERGNTDTQYF
>TRBV7-2|TRBJ1-1|few|NA
TGTGCCAGCAGCTTAGAACCGGGACTCAAGGGGACTGAAGCTTTCTTT
CASSLEPGLKGTEAFF
>TRBV10-3|TRBJ1-5|once|NA
TGTGCCATCAGTGACCCCCTGGGGGGGAAGGATCAGCCCCAGCATTTT
CAISDPLGGKDQPQHF
>TRBV10-1|TRBJ1-1|once|NA
TGCGCCAGCAGTCTCTATCCGAACACTGAAGCTTTCTTT
CASSLYPNTEAFF
>TRBV10-2|TRBJ2-2|NA|TRBD2
TGCGCCAGCAGTGCGGTACTAGCGGGGGGCCCCGGGGAGCTGTTTTTT
CASSAVLAGGPGELFF
>TRBV11-2|TRBJ2-2|once|NA
TGTGCCAGCAGCTTTGGCGGGACCGGGGAGCTGTTTTTT
CASSFGGTGELFF
>TRBV2|TRBJ2-1|NA|TRBD2
TGTGCCAGCAGGCAGGGACTAGCGGGAGGGAACAATGAGCAGTTCTTC
CASRQGLAGGNNEQFF
>TRBV4-1|TRBJ1-1|NA|TRBD1
TGCGCCAGCAGCCAAGGGGACAGGGGGTGGGGGAACACTGAAGCTTTCTTT
CASSQGDRGWGNTEAFF
>TRBV7-2|TRBJ1-6|NA|TRBD1
TGTGCCAGCAGCCTGAACAGGGGATATAATTCACCCCTCCACTTT
CASSLNRGYNSPLHF
>TRBV2|TRBJ2-2|NA|NA
TGTGCCAGCAGTGTGATGCAGGGGAGCACCGGGGAGCTGTTTTTT
CASSVMQGSTGELFF
>TRBV25-1|TRBJ1-4|NA|TRBD1
TGTGCCAGCAGTAACAGGGGAACTAATGAAAAACTGTTTTTT
CASSNRGTNEKLFF
>TRBV18|TRBJ2-5|NA|NA
TGTGCCAGCTCAACCGACAGCCAAGAGACCCAGTACTTC
CASSTDSQETQYF
>TRBV18|TRBJ1-3|NA|NA
TGTGCCAGCTCCGACAGTGCTGGAAACACCATATATTTT
CASSDSAGNTIYF
>TRBV25-1|TRBJ1-1|NA|NA
TGTGCCAGCAGTGAATATGGTCTGGCCACTGAAGCTTTCTTT
CASSEYGLATEAFF
>TRBV28|TRBJ1-2|NA|NA
TGTGCCACCTCTTTGGAAGGGGCCTATGGCTACACCTTC
CATSLEGAYGYTF
>TRBV12-5|TRBJ2-5|NA|NA
TGTGCTAGTGGTTTGGACCGCTCTAAGACCCAGTACTTC
CASGLDRSKTQYF
>TRBV19|TRBJ1-6|once|NA
TGTGCCAGTAGTACGACCCCCGATGTGGGCTCACCCCTCCACTTT
CASSTTPDVGSPLHF
>TRBV11-2|TRBJ2-7|few|NA
TGTGCCAGCAGCTTAGCGCAGGGGTGGGACGAGCAGTACTTC
CASSLAQGWDEQYF
>TRBV6-2/TRBV6-3|TRBJ1-1|once|NA
TGTGCCAGCAGTTACTCACAGGCCGCGAACACTGAAGCTTTCTTT
CASSYSQAANTEAFF